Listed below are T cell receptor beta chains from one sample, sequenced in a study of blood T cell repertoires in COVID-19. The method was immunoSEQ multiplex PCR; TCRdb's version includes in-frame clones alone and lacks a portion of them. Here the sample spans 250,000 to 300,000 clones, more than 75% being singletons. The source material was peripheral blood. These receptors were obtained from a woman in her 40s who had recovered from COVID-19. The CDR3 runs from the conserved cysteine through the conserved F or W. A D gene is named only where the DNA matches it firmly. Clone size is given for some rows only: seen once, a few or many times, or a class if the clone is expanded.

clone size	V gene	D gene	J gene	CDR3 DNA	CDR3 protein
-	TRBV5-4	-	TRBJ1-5	TGTGCCAGCAGCTTGGGGGGCAGCCAAACCGGGGGGCCCCAGCATTTT	CASSLGGSQTGGPQHF
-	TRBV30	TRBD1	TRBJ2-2	TGTGCCCACCGAGGGGACAGGGCCACCGGGGAGCTGTTTTTT	CAHRGDRATGELFF
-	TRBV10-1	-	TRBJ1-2	TGCGCCGGGTCCCCGGAATCCAGGAACTATGGCTACACCTTC	CAGSPESRNYGYTF
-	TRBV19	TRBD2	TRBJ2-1	TGTGCCAGTAGGATAGCGGGAGGTAAGGGTGAGCAGTTCTTC	CASRIAGGKGEQFF
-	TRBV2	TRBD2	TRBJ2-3	TGTGCCAGCAGTGTAGGACCGGGACTAGCGAGCACAGATACGCAGTATTTT	CASSVGPGLASTDTQYF
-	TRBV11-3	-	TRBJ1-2	TGTGCCAGCAGCTTAGATCATTATGGCTACACCTTC	CASSLDHYGYTF
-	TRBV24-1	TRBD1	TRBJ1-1	TGTGCCACCAGTGATCCGGGACAGGGGTACACTGAAGCTTTCTTT	CATSDPGQGYTEAFF
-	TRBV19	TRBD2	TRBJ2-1	TGTGCCAGTAGTCTTTATAGCGGGAGGAGGTACAATGAGCAGTTCTTC	CASSLYSGRRYNEQFF
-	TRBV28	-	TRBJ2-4	TGTGCCAGCAGTCCCCGGGTGAACATTCAGTACTTC	CASSPRVNIQYF
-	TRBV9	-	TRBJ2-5	TGTGCCAGCAGCGTAGGGGTCTCTTCGGGGGAGACCCAGTACTTC	CASSVGVSSGETQYF
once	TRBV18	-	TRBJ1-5	TGTGCCAGCTCACCCAGGGTAAACAATCAGCCCCAGCATTTT	CASSPRVNNQPQHF
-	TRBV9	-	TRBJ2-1	TGTGCCAGCAGCCCGGAGGCCATCTCCTACAATGAGCAGTTCTTC	CASSPEAISYNEQFF
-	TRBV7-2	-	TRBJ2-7	TGTGCCAGCACCCCGGGGCGGGGGCCCCCCTACGAGCAGTACTTC	CASTPGRGPPYEQYF
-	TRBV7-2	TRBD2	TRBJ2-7	TGTGCCAGCAGCACCCCTAGCGGGGGGCCCTCCTACGAGCAGTACTTC	CASSTPSGGPSYEQYF
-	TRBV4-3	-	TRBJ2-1	TGCGCCAGCAGCCAAGAGTTGAGGCGGGAAGAGCAGTTCTTC	CASSQELRREEQFF
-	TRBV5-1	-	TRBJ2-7	TGCGCCAGCAGCTTACTTAGCGAGGCTGGCGAGCAGTACTTC	CASSLLSEAGEQYF
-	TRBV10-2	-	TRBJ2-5	TGCGCCAGCAGCGGGACTGGCCCGCAAGAGACCCAGTACTTC	CASSGTGPQETQYF
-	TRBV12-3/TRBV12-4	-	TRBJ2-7	TGTGCCAGCAGTCTCCTAAGCTCCTACGAGCAGTACTTC	CASSLLSSYEQYF
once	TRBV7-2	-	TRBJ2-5	TGTGCCAGCAGCTTTAGGGGGGGCGTTCAAGAGACCCAGTACTTC	CASSFRGGVQETQYF
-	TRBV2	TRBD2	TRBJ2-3	TGTGCCAGCACCCGTTCCCGGGCGGGAGGTGCAGATACGCAGTATTTT	CASTRSRAGGADTQYF
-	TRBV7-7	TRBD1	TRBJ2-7	TGTGCTAGCAGCTTAGGGACAGGGGGCCCCTACGAGCAGTACTTC	CASSLGTGGPYEQYF
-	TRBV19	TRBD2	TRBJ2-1	TGTGCCAGTAGCCCCTGGCGGGGGGAGTCCAATGAGCAGTTCTTC	CASSPWRGESNEQFF
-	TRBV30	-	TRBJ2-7	TGTGCCTGGAGAGGCGTTAGCGGCTACGAGCAGTACTTC	CAWRGVSGYEQYF
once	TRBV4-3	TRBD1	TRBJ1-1	TGCGCCAGCAGCCAAGAGGCAGGGGGCGCGAGGACTGAAGCTTTCTTT	CASSQEAGGARTEAFF
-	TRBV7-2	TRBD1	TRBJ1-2	TGTGCCAGCAGCTTAGACTGGACAGGGGGGAGCTATGGCTACACCTTC	CASSLDWTGGSYGYTF
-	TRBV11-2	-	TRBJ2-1	TGTGCCAGCAGCTTAGAAGGAGTGCAGTTCTTC	CASSLEGVQFF
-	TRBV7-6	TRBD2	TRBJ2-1	TGTGCCAGCAGCTTAGCTCCGGGACTAGCGGATTACAATGAGCAGTTCTTC	CASSLAPGLADYNEQFF
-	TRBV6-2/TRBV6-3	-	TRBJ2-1	TGTGCCAGCAGTTACGCCTGGAGTGGTGAGCAGTTCTTC	CASSYAWSGEQFF
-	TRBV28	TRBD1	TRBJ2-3	TGTGCCAGCAGCCGACAGGGGGCGGATACGCAGTATTTT	CASSRQGADTQYF
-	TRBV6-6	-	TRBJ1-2	TGTGCCAGCAGTTCCACCCCCGGGACAACTGTCGGCTACACCTTC	CASSSTPGTTVGYTF
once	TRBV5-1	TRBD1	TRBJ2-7	TGCGCCAGCCGCGGGACAGGGCGGTACGAGCAGTACTTC	CASRGTGRYEQYF
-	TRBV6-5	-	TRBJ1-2	TGTGCCAGCAGTTACTTGGGGGGGTCCTACACCTTC	CASSYLGGSYTF
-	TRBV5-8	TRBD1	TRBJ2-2	TGTGCCAGCAAAATACAGGGGGCTCTGGGCACCGGGGAGCTGTTTTTT	CASKIQGALGTGELFF
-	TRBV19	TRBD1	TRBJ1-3	TGTGCCAGTAGTATGGGGACAGGGACCTCTGGAAACACCATATATTTT	CASSMGTGTSGNTIYF
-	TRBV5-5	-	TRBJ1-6	TGTGCCAGCAGCTTGGCGCAGGGAAGTTCACCCCTCCACTTT	CASSLAQGSSPLHF
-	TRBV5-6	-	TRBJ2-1	TGTGCCAGCAGCTTGGGACTTGACGCGTTCTTC	CASSLGLDAFF
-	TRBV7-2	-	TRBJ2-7	TGTGCCAGCAGCCACCGGGACTCCTCCTACGAGCAGTACTTC	CASSHRDSSYEQYF
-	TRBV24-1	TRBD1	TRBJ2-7	TGTGCCACCAGTGACCTGGGACAGTACGAGCAGTACTTC	CATSDLGQYEQYF
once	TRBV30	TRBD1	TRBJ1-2	TGTGCCTGGAGCCGGGGAGGACAGGGAGACTATGGCTACACCTTC	CAWSRGGQGDYGYTF
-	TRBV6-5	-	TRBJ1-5	TGTGCCAGCAGTTACTCGAGGGCACCCAATCAGCCCCAGCATTTT	CASSYSRAPNQPQHF
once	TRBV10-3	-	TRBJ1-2	TGTGCCATCAGTGAGAGGGGTTTGGACTATGGCTACACCTTC	CAISERGLDYGYTF
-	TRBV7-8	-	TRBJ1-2	TGTGCCAGCAGCTCTGTGGGGGGGAACTATGGCTACACCTTC	CASSSVGGNYGYTF
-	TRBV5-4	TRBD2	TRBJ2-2	TGTGCCAGCAGGACGGGAGGGATCACCGGGGAGCTGTTTTTT	CASRTGGITGELFF
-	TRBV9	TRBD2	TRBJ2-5	TGTGCCAGCAGCGTTGGTGGGAGCGGGAGGGCCGGAGAGACCCAGTACTTC	CASSVGGSGRAGETQYF
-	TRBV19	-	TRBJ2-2	TGTGCCAGTAGTATAGCAGGGATGCACACCGGGGAGCTGTTTTTT	CASSIAGMHTGELFF
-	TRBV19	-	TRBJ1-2	TGTGCCAGTACTACGGTGGCGGATAACTATGGCTACACCTTC	CASTTVADNYGYTF
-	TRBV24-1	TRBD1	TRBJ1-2	TGTGCCACCAGTGCCCAACAGGGGGCCGGCTATGGCTACACCTTC	CATSAQQGAGYGYTF
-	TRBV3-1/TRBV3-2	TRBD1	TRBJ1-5	TGTGCCAGCAGCCAGTATACAGGGGTAGGTCAGCCCCAGCATTTT	CASSQYTGVGQPQHF
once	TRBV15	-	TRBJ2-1	TGTGCCACCAGCAGAGGAGGGGGTCGTCGAGCGGGATTCGGCAATGAGCAGTTCTTC	CATSRGGGRRAGFGNEQFF
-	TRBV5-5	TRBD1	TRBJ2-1	TGTGCCAGCAGCGGCTGGACAGGGGGGTTTGGGAATGAGCAGTTCTTC	CASSGWTGGFGNEQFF
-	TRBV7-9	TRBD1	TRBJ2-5	TGTGCCAGCAGCCGTCGGACAGGGTCGAAGGAAGAGACCCAGTACTTC	CASSRRTGSKEETQYF
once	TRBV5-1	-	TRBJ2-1	TGCGCCAGCAGCTCAGAGAGGGGGATTTACAATGAGCAGTTCTTC	CASSSERGIYNEQFF
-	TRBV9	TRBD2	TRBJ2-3	TGTGCCAGCAGCGTAGGGGCTAGCGGGAGGGATACGCAGTATTTT	CASSVGASGRDTQYF
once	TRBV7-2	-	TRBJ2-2	TGTGCCAGCAGCTTAAGACACCCCGCGAACACCGGGGAGCTGTTTTTT	CASSLRHPANTGELFF
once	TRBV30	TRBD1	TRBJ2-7	TGTGCCTGGTCGACAGGGGGCCACGAGCAGTACTTC	CAWSTGGHEQYF
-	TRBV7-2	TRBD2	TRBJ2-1	TGTGCCAGCAGCTTCATGGGAGCCGGGGGGTCGCGCTCCTACAATGAGCAGTTCTTC	CASSFMGAGGSRSYNEQFF
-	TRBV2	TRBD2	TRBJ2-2	TGTGCCAGGAGAGGGACTAGCGGCACCGGGGAGCTGTTTTTT	CARRGTSGTGELFF
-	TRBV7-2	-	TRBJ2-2	TGTGCCAGCAGCTTACTCGGGAGAGGGACCGGGGAGCTGTTTTTT	CASSLLGRGTGELFF
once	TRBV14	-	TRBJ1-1	TGTGCCACCGGGCGGGGCACTGAAGCTTTCTTT	CATGRGTEAFF